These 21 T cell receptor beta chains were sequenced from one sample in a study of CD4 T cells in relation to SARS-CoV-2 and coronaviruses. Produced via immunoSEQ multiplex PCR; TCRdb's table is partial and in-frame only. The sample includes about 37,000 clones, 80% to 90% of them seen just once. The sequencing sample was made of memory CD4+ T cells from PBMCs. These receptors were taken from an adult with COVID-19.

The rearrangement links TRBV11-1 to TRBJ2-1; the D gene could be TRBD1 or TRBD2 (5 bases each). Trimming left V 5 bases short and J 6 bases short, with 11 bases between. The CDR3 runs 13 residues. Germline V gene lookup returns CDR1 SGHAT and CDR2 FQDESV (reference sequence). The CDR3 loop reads CASSTGTTNEQFF. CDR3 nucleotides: TGTGCCAGCAGCACCGGGACCACCAATGAGCAGTTCTTC.

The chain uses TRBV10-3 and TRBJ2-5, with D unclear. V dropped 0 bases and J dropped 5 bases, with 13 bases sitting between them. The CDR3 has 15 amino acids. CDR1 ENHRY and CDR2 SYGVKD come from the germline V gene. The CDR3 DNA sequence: TGTGCCATCAGTGAGTCGGGAATAGCTGGGGAGACCCAGTACTTC. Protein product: CAISESGIAGETQYF.

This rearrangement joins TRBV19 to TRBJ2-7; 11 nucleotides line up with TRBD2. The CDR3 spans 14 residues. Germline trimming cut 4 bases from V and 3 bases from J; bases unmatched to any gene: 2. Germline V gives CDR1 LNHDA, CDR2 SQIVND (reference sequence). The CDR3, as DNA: TGTGCCAGTAGTAACGGACTAGCGGGCTACGAGCAGTACTTC. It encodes CASSNGLAGYEQYF. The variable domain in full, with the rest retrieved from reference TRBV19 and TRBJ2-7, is DGGITQSPKYLFRKEGQNVTLSCEQNLNHDAMYWYRQDPGQGLRLIYYSQIVNDFQKGDIAEGYSVSREKKESFPLTVTSAQKNPTAFYLCASSNGLAGYEQYFGPGTRLTVT.

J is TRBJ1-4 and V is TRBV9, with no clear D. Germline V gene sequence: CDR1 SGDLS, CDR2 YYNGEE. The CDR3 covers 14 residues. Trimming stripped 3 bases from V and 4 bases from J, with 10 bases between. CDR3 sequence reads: CASSAGPLNEKLFF. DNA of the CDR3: TGTGCCAGCAGCGCCGGGCCGCTTAATGAAAAACTGTTTTTT.

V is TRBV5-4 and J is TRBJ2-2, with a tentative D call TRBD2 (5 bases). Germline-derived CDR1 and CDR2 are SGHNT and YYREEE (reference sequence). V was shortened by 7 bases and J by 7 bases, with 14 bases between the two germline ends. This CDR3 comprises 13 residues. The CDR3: CASALGGNGELFF. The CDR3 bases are TGTGCCAGCGCCCTAGGAGGAAACGGGGAGCTGTTTTTT.

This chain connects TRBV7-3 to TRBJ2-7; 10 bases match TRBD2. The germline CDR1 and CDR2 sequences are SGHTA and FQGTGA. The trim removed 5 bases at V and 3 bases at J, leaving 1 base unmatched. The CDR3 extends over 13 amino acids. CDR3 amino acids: CASSRTSGYEQYF. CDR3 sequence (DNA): TGTGCCAGCAGCCGGACTAGCGGCTACGAGCAGTACTTC.

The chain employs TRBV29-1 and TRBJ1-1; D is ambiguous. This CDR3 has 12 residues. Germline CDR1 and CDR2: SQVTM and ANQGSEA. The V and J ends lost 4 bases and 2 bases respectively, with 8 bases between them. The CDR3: CSVVASNTEAFF. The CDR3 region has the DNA TGCAGCGTTGTCGCCTCTAACACTGAAGCTTTCTTT.

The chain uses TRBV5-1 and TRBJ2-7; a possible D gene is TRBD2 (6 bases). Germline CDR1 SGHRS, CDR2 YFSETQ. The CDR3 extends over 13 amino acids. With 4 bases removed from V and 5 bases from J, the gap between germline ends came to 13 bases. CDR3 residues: CASSGGSAHEQYF. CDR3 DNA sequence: TGCGCCAGCAGCGGAGGGAGCGCCCACGAGCAGTACTTC.

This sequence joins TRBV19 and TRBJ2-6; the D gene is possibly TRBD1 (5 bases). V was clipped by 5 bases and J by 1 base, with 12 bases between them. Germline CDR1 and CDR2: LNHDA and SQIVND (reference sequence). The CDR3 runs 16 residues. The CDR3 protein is CASSAPQGSGANVLTF. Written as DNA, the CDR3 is TGTGCCAGTAGTGCCCCCCAGGGTTCTGGGGCCAACGTCCTGACTTTC.

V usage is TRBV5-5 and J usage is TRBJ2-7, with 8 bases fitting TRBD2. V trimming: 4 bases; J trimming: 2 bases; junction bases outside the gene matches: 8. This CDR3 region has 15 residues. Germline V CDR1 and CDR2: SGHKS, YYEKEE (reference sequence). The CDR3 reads CASSRQTSATYEQYF. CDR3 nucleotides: TGTGCCAGCAGCAGACAGACTAGCGCGACCTACGAGCAGTACTTC.

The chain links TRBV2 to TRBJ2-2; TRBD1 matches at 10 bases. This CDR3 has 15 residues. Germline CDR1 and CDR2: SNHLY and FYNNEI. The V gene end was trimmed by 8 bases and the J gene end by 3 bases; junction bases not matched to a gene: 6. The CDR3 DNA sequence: TGTGCCAGCCTCCGGGACAGGGGCGACACCGGGGAGCTGTTTTTT. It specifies CASLRDRGDTGELFF.

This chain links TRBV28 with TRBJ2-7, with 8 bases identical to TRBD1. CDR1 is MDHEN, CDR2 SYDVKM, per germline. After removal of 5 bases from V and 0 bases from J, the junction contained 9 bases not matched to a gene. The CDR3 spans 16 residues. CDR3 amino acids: CASSGRGTGYSYEQYF. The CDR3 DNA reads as TGTGCCAGCAGTGGTCGGGGGACAGGTTACTCCTACGAGCAGTACTTC.

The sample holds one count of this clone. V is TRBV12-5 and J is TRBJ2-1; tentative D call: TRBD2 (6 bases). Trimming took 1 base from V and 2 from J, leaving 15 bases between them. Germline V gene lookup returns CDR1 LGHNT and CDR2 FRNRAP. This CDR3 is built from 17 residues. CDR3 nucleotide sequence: TGTGCTAGTGGTTTGGCCCTACCGGGAGCTACCTACAATGAGCAGTTCTTC. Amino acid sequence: CASGLALPGATYNEQFF.

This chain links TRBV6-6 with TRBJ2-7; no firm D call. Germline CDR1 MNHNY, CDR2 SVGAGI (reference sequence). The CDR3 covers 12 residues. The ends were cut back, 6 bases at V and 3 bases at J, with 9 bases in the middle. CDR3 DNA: TGTGCCAGCAGGAGCCTAAACTACGAGCAGTACTTC. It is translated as CASRSLNYEQYF.

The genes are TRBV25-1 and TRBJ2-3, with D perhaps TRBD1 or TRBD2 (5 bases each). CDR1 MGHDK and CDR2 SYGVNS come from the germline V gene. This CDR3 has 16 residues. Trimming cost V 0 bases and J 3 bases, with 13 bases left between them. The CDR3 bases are TGTGCCAGCAGTGAATACTACGCTGGGGGTACAGATACGCAGTATTTT. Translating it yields CASSEYYAGGTDTQYF.

CDR3 amino acids: CSVGNRGNQPQHF. CDR3 coding DNA: TGCAGCGTTGGTAACAGGGGAAATCAGCCCCAGCATTTT. The chain combines TRBV29-1 with TRBJ1-5, with TRBD1 matching over 7 bases. The junction had 4 bases not matched to a gene; V was cut back by 4 bases and J by 4 bases. The CDR3 is made up of 13 amino acids. Germline assignment: CDR1 SQVTM and CDR2 ANQGSEA. The variable domain in full, completed from reference TRBV29-1 and TRBJ1-5, reads SAVISQKPSRDICQRGTSLTIQCQVDSQVTMMFWYRQQPGQSLTLIATANQGSEATYESGFVIDKFPISRPNLTFSTLTVSNMSPEDSSIYLCSVGNRGNQPQHFGDGTRLSIL.

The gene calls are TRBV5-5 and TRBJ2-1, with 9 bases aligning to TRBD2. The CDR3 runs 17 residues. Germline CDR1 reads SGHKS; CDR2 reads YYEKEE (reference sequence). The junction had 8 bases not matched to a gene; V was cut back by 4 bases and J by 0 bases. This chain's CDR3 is CASSPPHSGSSYNEQFF. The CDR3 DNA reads TGTGCCAGCAGCCCGCCTCATAGCGGGAGCTCCTACAATGAGCAGTTCTTC.

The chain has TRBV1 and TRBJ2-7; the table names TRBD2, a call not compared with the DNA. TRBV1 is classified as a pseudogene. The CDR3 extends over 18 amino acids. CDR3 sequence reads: CTSSQKIRRGLDGYEQYF. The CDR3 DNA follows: TGCACCAGCAGCCAAAAGATACGACGGGGACTAGATGGCTACGAGCAGTACTTC.

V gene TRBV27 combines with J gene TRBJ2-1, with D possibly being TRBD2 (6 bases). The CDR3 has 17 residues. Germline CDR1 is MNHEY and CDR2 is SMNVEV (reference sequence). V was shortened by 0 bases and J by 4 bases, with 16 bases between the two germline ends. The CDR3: CASSLSLLAVGYNEQFF. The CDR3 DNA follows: TGTGCCAGCAGTTTATCCCTTTTAGCGGTCGGGTACAATGAGCAGTTCTTC.

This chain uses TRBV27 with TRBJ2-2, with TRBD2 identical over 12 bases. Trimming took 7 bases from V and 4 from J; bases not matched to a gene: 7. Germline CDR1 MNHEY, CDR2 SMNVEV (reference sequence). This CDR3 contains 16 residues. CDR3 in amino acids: CASTKTSGRGTGELFF. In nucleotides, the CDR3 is TGTGCCAGCACTAAGACTAGCGGGAGAGGCACCGGGGAGCTGTTTTTT.

CDR3 loop: CASSRENTGELFF. CDR3 sequence (DNA): TGTGCCAGCAGCAGAGAAAACACCGGGGAGCTGTTTTTT. This chain connects TRBV7-9 to TRBJ2-2, with D uncertain. Germline V lookup: CDR1 SEHNR, CDR2 FQNEAQ (reference sequence). V was trimmed by 5 bases and J by 2 bases, leaving 6 bases between them. The CDR3 has 13 residues.